This T cell receptor (beta chain) came from a study of blood T cell repertoires in COVID-19. Study-wide background: The United States, Italy and Spain supplied acute and convalescent COVID-19 samples. PBMCs, B-cell-depleted T cells, or T cells provided the cDNA or gDNA that made up the material.

In the original processing: It was from reference gene primer amplification that nucleated cell counts were estimated. Some clones are missing from TCRdb's copy, which holds only in-frame ones; the method was immunoSEQ multiplex PCR. That table is the source of V, J and clone size, and D and trimming were worked out from the DNA. The sample contains a few hundred thousand clones, roughly 84% of which appear only once. From germline, CDR1 is SGHAT and CDR2 FQNNGV. This CDR3 is built from 12 residues. The V end was cut by 4 bases, the J end by 5 bases, with 8 bases between. The receptor comes from a woman aged 55 to 70 with acute or convalescent COVID-19. The sequenced sample consisted of peripheral blood. The gene calls are TRBV11-2 and TRBJ1-1, with D unclear. The CDR3, as DNA: TGTGCCAGCAGCTCCATCGCGACTGAAGCTTTCTTT. Amino acid sequence: CASSSIATEAFF. The full variable domain, its missing parts supplied by reference TRBV11-2 and TRBJ1-1, is EAGVAQSPRYKIIEKRQSVAFWCNPISGHATLYWYQQILGQGPKLLIQFQNNGVVDDSQLPKDRFSAERLKGVDSTLKIQPAKLEDSAVYLCASSSIATEAFFGQGTRLTVV.